The rows below give T cell receptor beta chains drawn from one sample of a study of cytomegalovirus exposure and HLA in healthy donors. Some clones are missing from TCRdb's copy, which holds only in-frame ones; the method was immunoSEQ multiplex PCR. The sample has some 120,000 clones, more than 80% seen once. The sequenced sample consisted of PBMCs. These receptors were obtained from a man younger than 45 in good health and CMV-seropositive. CDR3s include the opening cysteine and the closing phenylalanine or tryptophan. D genes are given only for firm matches. Clone size is stated in some rows and not others, as once, few, many or a class when expanded.

V gene: TRBV9; J gene: TRBJ2-1; D gene: TRBD1; clone size: -; CDR3 protein: CASSAPGTGGDTFF; CDR3 DNA: TGTGCCAGCAGCGCCCCCGGGACAGGGGGGGATACGTTCTTC
V gene: TRBV7-9; J gene: TRBJ1-2; D gene: -; clone size: -; CDR3 protein: CASSLGTPYGYTF; CDR3 DNA: TGTGCCAGCAGCTTAGGGACACCCTATGGCTACACCTTC
V gene: TRBV9; J gene: TRBJ2-1; D gene: -; clone size: medium-sized; CDR3 protein: CASSVGENEQFF; CDR3 DNA: TGTGCCAGCAGCGTAGGGGAGAATGAGCAGTTCTTC
V gene: TRBV27; J gene: TRBJ1-5; D gene: -; clone size: -; CDR3 protein: CASSFDSGSNQPQHF; CDR3 DNA: TGTGCCAGCAGTTTCGATTCGGGTAGCAATCAGCCCCAGCATTTT
V gene: TRBV7-6; J gene: TRBJ2-2; D gene: -; clone size: -; CDR3 protein: CASSPMAGTGELFF; CDR3 DNA: TGTGCCAGCAGCCCCATGGCAGGAACCGGGGAGCTGTTTTTT
V gene: TRBV7-3; J gene: TRBJ2-3; D gene: TRBD2; clone size: -; CDR3 protein: CASSRVAGGTDTQYF; CDR3 DNA: TGTGCCAGCAGCCGTGTAGCGGGGGGCACAGATACGCAGTATTTT
V gene: TRBV30; J gene: TRBJ2-7; D gene: TRBD1; clone size: -; CDR3 protein: CAWSNRGGYEQYF; CDR3 DNA: TGTGCCTGGAGTAACAGGGGTGGCTACGAGCAGTACTTC
V gene: TRBV6-1; J gene: TRBJ2-1; D gene: TRBD1; clone size: -; CDR3 protein: CASRETGDEQFF; CDR3 DNA: TGTGCCAGCAGGGAGACAGGGGACGAGCAGTTCTTC
V gene: TRBV19; J gene: TRBJ1-1; D gene: -; clone size: -; CDR3 protein: CASSIGVGRTYTEAFF; CDR3 DNA: TGTGCCAGTAGTATAGGCGTCGGGAGGACGTACACTGAAGCTTTCTTT
V gene: TRBV7-3; J gene: TRBJ2-1; D gene: -; clone size: -; CDR3 protein: CASSSAGHEQFF; CDR3 DNA: TGTGCCAGCAGCTCCGCGGGCCATGAGCAGTTCTTC
V gene: TRBV6-1; J gene: TRBJ2-5; D gene: -; clone size: -; CDR3 protein: CASSLTRRETQYF; CDR3 DNA: TGTGCCAGCAGTCTGACCCGGCGGGAGACCCAGTACTTC
V gene: TRBV11-2; J gene: TRBJ2-5; D gene: -; clone size: -; CDR3 protein: CASSLVTAQETQYF; CDR3 DNA: TGTGCCAGCAGCTTGGTGACAGCTCAAGAGACCCAGTACTTC
V gene: TRBV5-6; J gene: TRBJ2-7; D gene: -; clone size: -; CDR3 protein: CASSLGAGTYEQYF; CDR3 DNA: TGTGCCAGCAGCTTGGGTGCGGGGACCTACGAGCAGTACTTC
V gene: TRBV6-1; J gene: TRBJ2-5; D gene: -; clone size: -; CDR3 protein: CASSDRGSGQETQYF; CDR3 DNA: TGTGCCAGCAGTGACAGGGGAAGTGGACAAGAGACCCAGTACTTC
V gene: TRBV27; J gene: TRBJ1-3; D gene: -; clone size: -; CDR3 protein: CASSLRSQLVDTIYF; CDR3 DNA: TGTGCCAGCAGTTTAAGGTCACAGCTCGTGGACACCATATATTTT
V gene: TRBV7-9; J gene: TRBJ2-2; D gene: TRBD1; clone size: -; CDR3 protein: CASSPGQGNAGELFF; CDR3 DNA: TGTGCCAGCAGCCCGGGACAGGGTAATGCCGGGGAGCTGTTTTTT
V gene: TRBV25-1; J gene: TRBJ2-5; D gene: -; clone size: -; CDR3 protein: CASSELGPGEETQYF; CDR3 DNA: TGTGCCAGCAGTGAATTAGGTCCAGGGGAGGAGACCCAGTACTTC
V gene: TRBV19; J gene: TRBJ1-5; D gene: -; clone size: -; CDR3 protein: CASSEAGQSQPQHF; CDR3 DNA: TGTGCCAGTAGTGAGGCAGGGCAGTCTCAGCCCCAGCATTTT
V gene: TRBV5-1; J gene: TRBJ2-1; D gene: -; clone size: -; CDR3 protein: CASSSGQTAYNEQFF; CDR3 DNA: TGCGCCAGCAGCTCCGGACAGACTGCCTACAATGAGCAGTTCTTC
V gene: TRBV18; J gene: TRBJ2-1; D gene: -; clone size: -; CDR3 protein: CASSTYNEQFF; CDR3 DNA: TGTGCCAGCTCTACTTACAATGAGCAGTTCTTC
V gene: TRBV30; J gene: TRBJ1-3; D gene: -; clone size: -; CDR3 protein: CAWSDRERNSGNTIYF; CDR3 DNA: TGTGCCTGGAGCGACCGGGAGAGGAATTCTGGAAACACCATATATTTT
V gene: TRBV11-2; J gene: TRBJ2-3; D gene: TRBD1; clone size: -; CDR3 protein: CASSLGDRETDTQYF; CDR3 DNA: TGTGCCAGCAGCTTAGGGGACAGGGAAACAGATACGCAGTATTTT
V gene: TRBV10-3; J gene: TRBJ2-3; D gene: -; clone size: -; CDR3 protein: CAISEQGRADTQYF; CDR3 DNA: TGTGCCATCTCGGAGCAGGGAAGGGCAGATACGCAGTATTTT
V gene: TRBV7-8; J gene: TRBJ2-2; D gene: TRBD2; clone size: -; CDR3 protein: CAATSGGASGTGELFF; CDR3 DNA: TGTGCCGCGACTAGCGGGGGGGCCTCGGGCACCGGGGAGCTGTTTTTT
V gene: TRBV5-1; J gene: TRBJ2-7; D gene: TRBD1; clone size: -; CDR3 protein: CASSLFPGQGTYEQYF; CDR3 DNA: TGCGCCAGCAGCTTGTTCCCGGGACAGGGTACCTACGAGCAGTACTTC
V gene: TRBV7-6; J gene: TRBJ2-7; D gene: TRBD1; clone size: many; CDR3 protein: CASSPRDSSYEQYF; CDR3 DNA: TGTGCCAGCAGCCCCCGGGACAGTTCCTACGAGCAGTACTTC
V gene: TRBV5-1; J gene: TRBJ2-5; D gene: TRBD1; clone size: -; CDR3 protein: CASSSTGDQETQYF; CDR3 DNA: TGCGCCAGCAGTTCGACAGGGGACCAAGAGACCCAGTACTTC
V gene: TRBV4-2; J gene: TRBJ1-3; D gene: -; clone size: -; CDR3 protein: CASSHGQGNTIYF; CDR3 DNA: TGTGCCAGCAGCCATGGGCAGGGAAACACCATATATTTT
V gene: TRBV7-2; J gene: TRBJ1-6; D gene: -; clone size: -; CDR3 protein: CASSARQDSPLHF; CDR3 DNA: TGTGCCAGCAGCGCACGACAGGATTCACCCCTCCACTTT
V gene: TRBV7-2; J gene: TRBJ2-2; D gene: -; clone size: few; CDR3 protein: CASSSTRPGELFF; CDR3 DNA: TGTGCCAGCAGCTCTACGAGGCCCGGGGAGCTGTTTTTT
V gene: TRBV6-6; J gene: TRBJ1-1; D gene: -; clone size: few; CDR3 protein: CASKGEVTEAFF; CDR3 DNA: TGTGCCAGCAAAGGCGAGGTCACTGAAGCTTTCTTT
V gene: TRBV29-1; J gene: TRBJ1-2; D gene: -; clone size: -; CDR3 protein: CSVEPTGAYGYTF; CDR3 DNA: TGCAGCGTTGAACCGACAGGTGCCTATGGCTACACCTTC
V gene: TRBV19; J gene: TRBJ2-7; D gene: -; clone size: -; CDR3 protein: CASSAGRTYEQYF; CDR3 DNA: TGTGCCAGTAGCGCGGGACGGACCTACGAGCAGTACTTC
V gene: TRBV4-1; J gene: TRBJ2-3; D gene: -; clone size: -; CDR3 protein: CASSRESGTDTQYF; CDR3 DNA: TGCGCCAGCAGTCGGGAGTCCGGCACAGATACGCAGTATTTT
V gene: TRBV5-6; J gene: TRBJ2-7; D gene: -; clone size: once; CDR3 protein: CASSLGHIYEQYF; CDR3 DNA: TGTGCCAGCAGCTTGGGACATATCTACGAGCAGTACTTC
V gene: TRBV6-5; J gene: TRBJ2-7; D gene: -; clone size: -; CDR3 protein: CASSGILDGYYEQYF; CDR3 DNA: TGTGCCAGCAGCGGAATTTTAGACGGGTACTACGAGCAGTACTTC
V gene: TRBV5-1; J gene: TRBJ1-1; D gene: -; clone size: -; CDR3 protein: CASSLVSVNTEAFF; CDR3 DNA: TGCGCCAGCAGCTTGGTATCTGTGAACACTGAAGCTTTCTTT
V gene: TRBV6-5; J gene: TRBJ1-1; D gene: -; clone size: few; CDR3 protein: CASTPAADTEAFF; CDR3 DNA: TGTGCCAGCACCCCGGCGGCGGACACTGAAGCTTTCTTT
V gene: TRBV2; J gene: TRBJ1-5; D gene: TRBD1; clone size: -; CDR3 protein: CASSEQGGEFNQPQHF; CDR3 DNA: TGTGCCAGCAGTGAACAAGGGGGCGAGTTCAATCAGCCCCAGCATTTT
V gene: TRBV4-1; J gene: TRBJ1-5; D gene: -; clone size: -; CDR3 protein: CASSQDHSQPQHF; CDR3 DNA: TGCGCCAGCAGCCAAGATCACTCCCAGCCCCAGCATTTT
V gene: TRBV7-8; J gene: TRBJ1-1; D gene: -; clone size: -; CDR3 protein: CASSFHLAEGSTEAFF; CDR3 DNA: TGTGCCAGCAGCTTTCACCTGGCTGAAGGGAGCACTGAAGCTTTCTTT
V gene: TRBV10-3; J gene: TRBJ2-5; D gene: TRBD2; clone size: -; CDR3 protein: CAIKGGETQYF; CDR3 DNA: TGCGCCATCAAGGGAGGGGAGACCCAGTACTTC
V gene: TRBV9; J gene: TRBJ2-1; D gene: TRBD2; clone size: -; CDR3 protein: CASSALTGLAVSGEQFF; CDR3 DNA: TGTGCCAGCAGCGCTCTGACGGGACTAGCGGTTTCGGGTGAGCAGTTCTTC
V gene: TRBV5-1; J gene: TRBJ2-2; D gene: -; clone size: -; CDR3 protein: CASSQFTGDYTGELFF; CDR3 DNA: TGCGCCAGCAGCCAATTCACAGGGGACTACACCGGGGAGCTGTTTTTT
V gene: TRBV5-1; J gene: TRBJ2-1; D gene: TRBD1; clone size: -; CDR3 protein: CASSFVGTGPYNEQFF; CDR3 DNA: TGCGCCAGCAGCTTCGTGGGGACAGGGCCCTACAATGAGCAGTTCTTC
V gene: TRBV5-6; J gene: TRBJ2-7; D gene: -; clone size: -; CDR3 protein: CASRGRGYEQYF; CDR3 DNA: TGTGCCAGCAGGGGCAGGGGCTACGAGCAGTACTTC
V gene: TRBV2; J gene: TRBJ2-7; D gene: TRBD2; clone size: -; CDR3 protein: CASSLERGGSYEQYF; CDR3 DNA: TGTGCCAGCAGTCTTGAGCGGGGGGGATCCTACGAGCAGTACTTC
V gene: TRBV4-1; J gene: TRBJ2-5; D gene: TRBD2; clone size: few; CDR3 protein: CASSHKASGTFIETQYF; CDR3 DNA: TGCGCCAGCAGCCACAAGGCTAGCGGCACGTTTATAGAGACCCAGTACTTC
V gene: TRBV27; J gene: TRBJ1-5; D gene: TRBD1; clone size: -; CDR3 protein: CASNPGTGKGNQPQHF; CDR3 DNA: TGTGCCAGCAATCCCGGGACAGGGAAAGGCAATCAGCCCCAGCATTTT
V gene: TRBV5-4; J gene: TRBJ1-1; D gene: -; clone size: once; CDR3 protein: CASSLGVDTEAFF; CDR3 DNA: TGTGCCAGCAGCCTGGGTGTCGACACTGAAGCTTTCTTT
V gene: TRBV11-2; J gene: TRBJ1-2; D gene: TRBD1; clone size: -; CDR3 protein: CASSLDPRRQGEEYGYTF; CDR3 DNA: TGTGCCAGCAGCTTAGATCCTAGGAGACAGGGGGAAGAATATGGCTACACCTTC
V gene: TRBV30; J gene: TRBJ1-6; D gene: -; clone size: few; CDR3 protein: CAWSADFDYNSPLHF; CDR3 DNA: TGTGCCTGGAGCGCGGACTTCGACTATAATTCACCCCTCCACTTT
V gene: TRBV4-1; J gene: TRBJ1-1; D gene: -; clone size: -; CDR3 protein: CASSQSGFPMNTEAFF; CDR3 DNA: TGCGCCAGCAGCCAATCAGGGTTCCCGATGAACACTGAAGCTTTCTTT
V gene: TRBV2; J gene: TRBJ1-2; D gene: TRBD1; clone size: -; CDR3 protein: CASKVPGGARDYGYTF; CDR3 DNA: TGTGCCAGCAAGGTGCCAGGGGGCGCACGGGACTATGGCTACACCTTC
V gene: TRBV29-1; J gene: TRBJ1-1; D gene: -; clone size: -; CDR3 protein: CSVDYAFQSGRDNTEAFF; CDR3 DNA: TGCAGCGTTGATTACGCTTTCCAAAGCGGGAGGGATAACACTGAAGCTTTCTTT
V gene: TRBV12-5; J gene: TRBJ2-2; D gene: -; clone size: -; CDR3 protein: CASGSPGWALNTGELFF; CDR3 DNA: TGTGCTAGTGGTTCCCCTGGATGGGCGCTGAACACCGGGGAGCTGTTTTTT
V gene: TRBV7-9; J gene: TRBJ2-1; D gene: TRBD2; clone size: -; CDR3 protein: CASSWTGLDNEQFF; CDR3 DNA: TGTGCCAGCAGCTGGACCGGACTAGACAATGAGCAGTTCTTC